This is a list of T cell receptor beta chains from one sample in a study of T cell changes during pregnancy in multiple sclerosis. TCRdb's copy holds only in-frame clones and misses some; the assay was immunoSEQ multiplex PCR. The data contain fewer than 150,000 clones, about 95% of them singletons. Specimen: peripheral blood, collected after pregnancy. These receptors came from a female donor with multiple sclerosis, enrolled in a pregnancy study. CDR3s include the opening cysteine and the closing phenylalanine or tryptophan. Each record gives: V gene, D gene, J gene, CDR3 DNA, CDR3 protein. A D gene is named only where the DNA matches it firmly.

TRBV28	-	TRBJ1-3	TGTGCCAGCAGTTCAGGGGACCTTTCTGGAAACACCATATATTTT	CASSSGDLSGNTIYF
TRBV9	-	TRBJ2-3	TGTGCCAGCAGCCCGTGGGGCCCCCCAGATACGCAGTATTTT	CASSPWGPPDTQYF
TRBV19	TRBD1	TRBJ1-5	TGTGCCAGTAGTATTCTGGGACAGGGGTACAATCAGCCCCAGCATTTT	CASSILGQGYNQPQHF
TRBV2	TRBD1	TRBJ1-4	TGTGCCAGCAGGGAAGGGACAGGCCTTTTTGAAAAACTGTTTTTT	CASREGTGLFEKLFF
TRBV7-2	-	TRBJ2-5	TGTGCCAGCAGCTTAGTGTCGGGACTGACGGGGACCCAGTACTTC	CASSLVSGLTGTQYF
TRBV18	-	TRBJ2-2	TGTGCCAGCTCACAGGACAAGAACACCGGGGAGCTGTTTTTT	CASSQDKNTGELFF
TRBV11-2	-	TRBJ1-1	TGTGCCAGCAGCTTAGACGTAGATAGCTACATGAACACTGAAGCTTTCTTT	CASSLDVDSYMNTEAFF
TRBV19	TRBD2	TRBJ2-3	TGTGCCAGTAGTCTCACTAGCGGGAGTGTCACAGATACGCAGTATTTT	CASSLTSGSVTDTQYF
TRBV19	TRBD1	TRBJ1-2	TGTGCCAGTACCTCCCTCCGACAGGGACCATCTAGGGGCTACACCTTC	CASTSLRQGPSRGYTF
TRBV4-2	TRBD2	TRBJ2-7	TGTGCCAGCAGCCAAGTTTTACGGGGGGAGGTGGAGCAGTACTTC	CASSQVLRGEVEQYF
TRBV7-9	TRBD1	TRBJ2-2	TGTGCCAGCAGCCCCGGGACAGGGAGGACCCGTAACACCGGGGAGCTGTTTTTT	CASSPGTGRTRNTGELFF
TRBV9	-	TRBJ2-1	TGTGCCAGCAGCGTAGATTCCGGGGTGGATGAGCAGTTCTTC	CASSVDSGVDEQFF
TRBV28	-	TRBJ1-4	TGTGCCAGCAGGACCGGGGGGAGTGGTGAAAAACTGTTTTTT	CASRTGGSGEKLFF
TRBV11-3	TRBD2	TRBJ2-3	TGTGCCAGCAGCTCCGGGACTAGCGGGGCAGATACGCAGTATTTT	CASSSGTSGADTQYF
TRBV28	-	TRBJ2-7	TGTGCCAGCAGTCCTTGGACAGTAGACGAGCAGTACTTC	CASSPWTVDEQYF
TRBV5-1	-	TRBJ2-7	TGCGCCAGCAGCGTTGGGGGCAGCGGCCCAGGGGACGAGCAGTACTTC	CASSVGGSGPGDEQYF